The 14 T cell receptor beta chains presented below share a single source sample, sequenced in a study of T-cell reconstitution after alpha-beta-depleted transplantation in children. The TCRbeta library incorporated unique molecular identifiers. TCRdb re-called the PCR reads with MiXCR, one entry per CDR3 protein. The profile shows hundreds of thousands of distinct CDR3 sequences, 15% to 20% of them singletons. Material: PBMCs from the stem cell graft donor, obtained from the stem cell graft. These receptors were collected from a human donor who donated a stem cell graft to a child with acute myeloid leukemia.

This clonotype was seen a handful of times. The chain has TRBV12-3 or TRBV12-4 and TRBJ1-4; 8 nucleotides align to TRBD1. With 5 bases clipped from V and 8 bases from J, the junction kept 4 bases outside the gene matches. The CDR3 is 13 residues long. CDR3 sequence (DNA): TGTGCCAGCAGTCCAGACAGGGGCGAAAAACTGTTTTTT. Its translation is CASSPDRGEKLFF.

The table lists this clonotype with many counts. The chain joins TRBV5-1 to TRBJ2-1; TRBD2 might be the D (6 bases). The ends were cut back, 4 bases at V and 7 bases at J, with 15 bases in the middle. Per the germline V gene, CDR1 is SGHRS and CDR2 is YFSETQ. CDR3 length equals 14 residues. The CDR3 sequence: CASSPEGGMNEQFF. As DNA, the CDR3 is TGCGCCAGCAGCCCGGAAGGAGGGATGAATGAGCAGTTCTTC. Together with reference TRBV5-1 and TRBJ2-1, the CDR3 gives the full variable domain: KAGVTQTPRYLIKTRGQQVTLSCSPISGHRSVSWYQQTPGQGLQFLFEYFSETQRNKGNFPGRFSGRQFSNSRSEMNVSTLELGDSALYLCASSPEGGMNEQFFGPGTRLTVL.

This sequence joins TRBV9 and TRBJ2-3; 8 nucleotides match TRBD1. The germline gives CDR1 SGDLS, CDR2 YYNGEE. V shed 3 bases, J shed 4 bases, and the junction held 7 bases outside the gene matches. The CDR3 extends over 15 amino acids. The CDR3 protein is CASSADSGGADTQYF. The DNA for the CDR3 is TGTGCCAGCAGCGCCGATTCAGGGGGCGCAGATACGCAGTATTTT.

This clonotype has just a few counts. The chain couples TRBV7-9 to TRBJ1-1; no firm D call. Germline V gene lookup returns CDR1 SEHNR and CDR2 FQNEAQ (reference sequence). This CDR3 has 12 amino acids. V was clipped by 4 bases and J by 2 bases, with 5 bases between them. CDR3 amino acids: CASSSINTEAFF. As DNA, the CDR3 is TGTGCCAGCAGCTCGATAAACACTGAAGCTTTCTTT.

This clonotype was counted at least ten times. This chain uses TRBV27 with TRBJ2-7; 8 nucleotides match TRBD1. The CDR3 is 12 residues long. Germline V gives CDR1 MNHEY, CDR2 SMNVEV (reference sequence). J was trimmed by 3 bases and V by 6 bases; bases with no gene match: 1. Written as DNA, the CDR3 is TGTGCCAGCAGCGGACAGGGCTACGAGCAGTACTTC. Translated, it gives CASSGQGYEQYF.

This clonotype came up many times. This sequence joins TRBV20-1 and TRBJ2-2, with TRBD2 identical over 10 bases. With V trimmed by 5 bases and J by 5 bases, 11 bases remained unmatched. The CDR3 runs 16 residues. Germline CDR1 and CDR2: DFQATT and SNEGSKA (reference sequence). CDR3 loop: CSALWSGGARTGELFF. The CDR3, as DNA: TGCAGTGCTTTATGGAGCGGGGGGGCCAGGACCGGGGAGCTGTTTTTT.

This clonotype occurred many times. V and J are TRBV20-1 and TRBJ1-1; D call uncertain. The ends were cut back, 1 base at V and 1 base at J, with 13 bases in the middle. Germline V gives CDR1 DFQATT, CDR2 SNEGSKA (reference sequence). The length of the CDR3 is 15 residues. The CDR3, as DNA: TGCAGTGCTAGAGGGATGGAAGGCAGGAACACTGAAGCTTTCTTT. It encodes CSARGMEGRNTEAFF.

This clonotype was seen more than once but under ten times. The rearrangement links TRBV20-1 to TRBJ2-3; 10 nucleotides line up with TRBD2. Per germline, CDR1 DFQATT and CDR2 SNEGSKA (reference sequence). Trimming at V came to 6 bases and at J to 0 bases, leaving 12 bases not matched to a gene. The CDR3 is made up of 17 amino acids. The CDR3 sequence: CSAQGRASGGSTDTQYF. As DNA, the CDR3 is TGCAGTGCCCAGGGCAGGGCTAGCGGGGGAAGCACAGATACGCAGTATTTT.

This clonotype was observed many times. This chain joins TRBV29-1 and TRBJ2-7; TRBD1 matches 7 bases. The CDR3 consists of 13 residues. J was trimmed by 2 bases and V by 6 bases; bases with no gene match: 7. The germline CDR1 and CDR2 sequences are SQVTM and ANQGSEA. CDR3 sequence (DNA): TGCAGCGTCGGGTGGGACAGCGCCTACGAGCAGTACTTC. Its protein is CSVGWDSAYEQYF.

This clonotype was found many times. The rearrangement uses TRBV25-1 and TRBJ2-3, with D perhaps being TRBD1 or TRBD2 (5 bases each). V was pared by 2 bases and J by 3 bases, with 12 bases between. Germline V gives CDR1 MGHDK, CDR2 SYGVNS. The CDR3 totals 15 residues. The CDR3 DNA follows: TGTGCCAGCAGTGAAAGGGACCGCGGGACAGATACGCAGTATTTT. Its translation is CASSERDRGTDTQYF.

This clonotype came up a few times. The chain recombines TRBV7-2 with TRBJ2-1, with TRBD2 matching 7 bases. Trimming took 5 bases from V and 6 from J; bases not matched to a gene: 7. Germline V CDR1 and CDR2: SGHTA, FQGNSA. There are 14 residues in the CDR3. The CDR3 protein is CASSLWGGSNEQFF. CDR3 DNA sequence: TGTGCCAGCAGCCTATGGGGGGGATCCAATGAGCAGTTCTTC.

The V and J genes are TRBV18 and TRBJ2-7; D ambiguous. The ends were cut back, 3 bases at V and 2 bases at J, with 11 bases in the middle. Germline values: CDR1 KGHSH, CDR2 LQKENI. CDR3 length equals 14 residues. CDR3 sequence reads: CASSPSDGTYEQYF. The CDR3 DNA reads as TGTGCCAGCTCACCGAGCGACGGAACCTACGAGCAGTACTTC. Combining the CDR3 with reference TRBV18 and TRBJ2-7 gives the whole variable domain NAGVMQNPRHLVRRRGQEARLRCSPMKGHSHVYWYRQLPEEGLKFMVYLQKENIIDESGMPKERFSAEFPKEGPSILRIQQVVRGDSAAYFCASSPSDGTYEQYFGPGTRLTVT.

This chain connects TRBV6-1 to TRBJ2-7; TRBD1 matches at 7 bases. V lost 5 bases and J lost 3; bases outside the gene matches: 7. The CDR3 has 14 amino acids. Germline-derived CDR1 and CDR2 are MNHNS and SASEGT. In DNA, the CDR3 is TGTGCCAGCAGTCAAAGACGACAGGGCTACGAGCAGTACGTC. It codes for CASSQRRQGYEQYV.

This clonotype was picked up many times. The chain links TRBV20-1 to TRBJ1-1; unclear D gene. With 7 bases removed from V and 10 bases from J, the gap between germline ends came to 7 bases. This CDR3 has 8 amino acids. Germline lookup yields CDR1 DFQATT and CDR2 SNEGSKA (reference sequence). As DNA, the CDR3 is TGCAGTGGTATAGGAGCTTTCTTT. The encoded protein is CSGIGAFF.